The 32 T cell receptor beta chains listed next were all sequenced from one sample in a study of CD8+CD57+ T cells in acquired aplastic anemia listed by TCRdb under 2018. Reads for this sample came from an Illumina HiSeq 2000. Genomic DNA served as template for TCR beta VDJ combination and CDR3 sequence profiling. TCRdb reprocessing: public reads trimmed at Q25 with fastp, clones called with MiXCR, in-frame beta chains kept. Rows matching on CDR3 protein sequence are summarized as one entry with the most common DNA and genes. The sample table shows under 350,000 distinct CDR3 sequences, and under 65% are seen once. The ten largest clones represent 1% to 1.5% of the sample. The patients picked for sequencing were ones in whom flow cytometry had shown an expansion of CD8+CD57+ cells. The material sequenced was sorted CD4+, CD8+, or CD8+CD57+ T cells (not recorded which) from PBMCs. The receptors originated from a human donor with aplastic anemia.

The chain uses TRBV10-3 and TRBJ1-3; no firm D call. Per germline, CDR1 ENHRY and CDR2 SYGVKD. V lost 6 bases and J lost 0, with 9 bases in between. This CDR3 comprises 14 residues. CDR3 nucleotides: TGTGCCATCAGGGACGTAGGCTCTGGAAACACCATATATTTT. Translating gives CAIRDVGSGNTIYF.

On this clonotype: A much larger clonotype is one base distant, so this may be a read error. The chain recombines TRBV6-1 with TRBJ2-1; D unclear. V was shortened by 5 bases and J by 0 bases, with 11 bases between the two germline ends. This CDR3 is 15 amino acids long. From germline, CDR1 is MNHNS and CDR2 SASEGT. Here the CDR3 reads CASSRSATSYNEQFF. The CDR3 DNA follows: TGTGCCAGCAGTAGATCAGCGACCTCCTACAATGAGCAGTTCTTC.

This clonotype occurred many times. The CDR3 nucleotides are TGTGCCAGCTCAACGGGGACAGCGGGGGGCGAGCAGTACTTC. It is translated as CASSTGTAGGEQYF. This chain connects TRBV18 to TRBJ2-7, with 9 bases aligning to TRBD2. Per germline, CDR1 KGHSH and CDR2 LQKENI. There are 14 residues in the CDR3. Trimming at V came to 5 bases and at J to 6 bases, leaving 8 bases not matched to a gene.

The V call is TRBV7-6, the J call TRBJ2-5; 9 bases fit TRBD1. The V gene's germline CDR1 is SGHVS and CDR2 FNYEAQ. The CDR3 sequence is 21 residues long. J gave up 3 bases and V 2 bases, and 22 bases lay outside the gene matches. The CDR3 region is CASSLRSTLGTGMSREETQYF. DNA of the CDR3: TGTGCCAGCAGCTTACGGTCGACCCTCGGGACAGGGATGTCAAGGGAAGAGACCCAGTACTTC. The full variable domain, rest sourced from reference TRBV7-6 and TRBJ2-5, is GAGVSQSPRYKVTKRGQDVALRCDPISGHVSLYWYRQALGQGPEFLTYFNYEAQQDKSGLPNDRFSAERPEGSISTLTIQRTEQRDSAMYRCASSLRSTLGTGMSREETQYFGPGTRLLVL.

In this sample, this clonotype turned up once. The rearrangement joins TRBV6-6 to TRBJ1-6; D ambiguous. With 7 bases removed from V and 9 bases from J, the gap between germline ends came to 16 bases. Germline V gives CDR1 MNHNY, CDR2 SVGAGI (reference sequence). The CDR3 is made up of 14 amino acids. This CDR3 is CASNTYPLGSPLHF. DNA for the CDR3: TGTGCCAGCAACACCTACCCGCTAGGTTCACCCCTCCACTTT.

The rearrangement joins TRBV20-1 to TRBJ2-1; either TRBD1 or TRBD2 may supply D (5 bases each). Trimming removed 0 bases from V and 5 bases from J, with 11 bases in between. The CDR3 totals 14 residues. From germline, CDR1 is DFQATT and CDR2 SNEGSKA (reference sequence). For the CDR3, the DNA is TGCAGTGCTAGAGAGGGGGTCAGGGACAATGAGCAGTTCTTC. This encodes CSAREGVRDNEQFF.

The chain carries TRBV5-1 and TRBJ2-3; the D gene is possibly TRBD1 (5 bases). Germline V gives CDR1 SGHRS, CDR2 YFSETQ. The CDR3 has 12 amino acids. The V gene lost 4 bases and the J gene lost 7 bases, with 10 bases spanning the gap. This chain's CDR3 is CASSLDSHTQYF. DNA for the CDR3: TGCGCCAGCAGCCTCGACAGTCATACGCAGTATTTT.

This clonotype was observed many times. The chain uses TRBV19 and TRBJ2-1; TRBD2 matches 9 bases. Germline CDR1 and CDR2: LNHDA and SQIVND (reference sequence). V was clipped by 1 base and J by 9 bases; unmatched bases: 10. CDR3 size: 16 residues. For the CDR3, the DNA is TGTGCCAGTAGTATAGGAGCCGCGGGGGGGCCGGTTGAGCAGTTCTTC. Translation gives CASSIGAAGGPVEQFF.

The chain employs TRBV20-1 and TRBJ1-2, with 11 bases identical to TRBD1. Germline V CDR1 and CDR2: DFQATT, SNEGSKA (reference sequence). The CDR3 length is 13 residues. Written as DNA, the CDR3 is TGCTCACCGGCGGGACAGGGGGGCTATGGCTACACCTTC. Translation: CSPAGQGGYGYTF.

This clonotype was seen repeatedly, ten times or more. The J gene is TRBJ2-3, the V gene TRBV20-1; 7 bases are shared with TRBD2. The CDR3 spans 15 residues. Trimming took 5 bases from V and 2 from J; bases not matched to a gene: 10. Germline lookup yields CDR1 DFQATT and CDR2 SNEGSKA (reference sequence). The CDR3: CSAQRTGGHTDTQYF. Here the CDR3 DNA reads TGCAGTGCTCAACGGACGGGAGGCCACACAGATACGCAGTATTTT.

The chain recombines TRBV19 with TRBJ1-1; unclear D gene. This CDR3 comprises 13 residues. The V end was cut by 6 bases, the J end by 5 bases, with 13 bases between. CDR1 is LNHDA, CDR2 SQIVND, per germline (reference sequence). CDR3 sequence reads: CASSYMEFTEAFF. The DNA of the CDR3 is TGTGCCAGTAGCTATATGGAGTTTACTGAAGCTTTCTTT.

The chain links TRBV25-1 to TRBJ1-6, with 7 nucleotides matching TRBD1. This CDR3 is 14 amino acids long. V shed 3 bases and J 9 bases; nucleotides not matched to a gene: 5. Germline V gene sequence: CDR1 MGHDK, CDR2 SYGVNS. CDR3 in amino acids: CASSDSRGSSPLHF. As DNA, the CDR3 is TGTGCCAGCAGTGATAGCAGGGGGAGTTCACCCCTCCACTTT.

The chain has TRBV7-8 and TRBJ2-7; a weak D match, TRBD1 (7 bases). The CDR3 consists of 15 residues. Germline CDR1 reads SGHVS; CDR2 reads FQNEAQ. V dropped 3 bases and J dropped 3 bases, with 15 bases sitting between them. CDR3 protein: CASSFRRGRGYEQYF. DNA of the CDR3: TGTGCCAGCAGCTTCCGGAGGGGGCGCGGCTACGAGCAGTACTTC.

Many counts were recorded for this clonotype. This CDR3 is CASSSQTGGSYEQYF. The CDR3 coding sequence is TGTGCCAGCAGCTCGCAGACAGGGGGTTCCTACGAGCAGTACTTC. The chain links TRBV7-2 to TRBJ2-7; TRBD1 matches 9 bases. This CDR3 has 15 residues. The germline V gene encodes CDR1 SGHTA and CDR2 FQGNSA. V was clipped by 4 bases and J by 1 base; unmatched bases: 5.

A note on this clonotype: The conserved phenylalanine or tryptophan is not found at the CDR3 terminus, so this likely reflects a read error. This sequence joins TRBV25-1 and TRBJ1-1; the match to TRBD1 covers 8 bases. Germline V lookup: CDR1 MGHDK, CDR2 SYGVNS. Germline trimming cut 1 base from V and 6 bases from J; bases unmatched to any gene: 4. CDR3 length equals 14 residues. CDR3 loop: CASSEWTGIAEAFS. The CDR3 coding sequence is TGTGCCAGCAGTGAATGGACAGGGATCGCTGAAGCTTTCTCT.

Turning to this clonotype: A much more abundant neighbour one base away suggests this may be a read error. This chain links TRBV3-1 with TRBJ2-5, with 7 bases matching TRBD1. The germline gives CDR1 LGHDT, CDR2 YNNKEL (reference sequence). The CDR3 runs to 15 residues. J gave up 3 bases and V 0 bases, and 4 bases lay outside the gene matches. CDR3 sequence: CASSQELTGEETQYF. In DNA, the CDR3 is TGTGCCAGCAGCCAAGAGCTAACAGGGGAAGAGACCCAGTACTTC.

The CDR3 DNA sequence: TGTGCCACCGAGGGAAATTTCAATGAGCAGTTCTTC. Protein: CATEGNFNEQFF. This chain links TRBV10-3 with TRBJ2-1; tentatively, D is TRBD2 (5 bases). Trimming stripped 10 bases from V and 6 bases from J, with 13 bases between. The CDR3 runs 12 residues. The germline V gene encodes CDR1 ENHRY and CDR2 SYGVKD.

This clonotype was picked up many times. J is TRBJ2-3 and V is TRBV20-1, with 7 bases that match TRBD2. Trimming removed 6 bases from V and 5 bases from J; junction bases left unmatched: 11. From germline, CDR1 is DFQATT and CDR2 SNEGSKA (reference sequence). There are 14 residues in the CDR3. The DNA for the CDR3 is TGCAGTGCAGAATCTAGCGGAGCGGGAGATACGCAGTATTTT. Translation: CSAESSGAGDTQYF.

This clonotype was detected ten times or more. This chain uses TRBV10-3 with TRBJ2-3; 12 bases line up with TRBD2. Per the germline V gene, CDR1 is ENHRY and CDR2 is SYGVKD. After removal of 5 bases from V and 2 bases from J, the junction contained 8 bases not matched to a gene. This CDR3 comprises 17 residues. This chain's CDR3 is CAISTSGRTLDTDTQYF. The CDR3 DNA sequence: TGTGCCATCAGTACTAGCGGGAGGACTCTGGACACAGATACGCAGTATTTT.

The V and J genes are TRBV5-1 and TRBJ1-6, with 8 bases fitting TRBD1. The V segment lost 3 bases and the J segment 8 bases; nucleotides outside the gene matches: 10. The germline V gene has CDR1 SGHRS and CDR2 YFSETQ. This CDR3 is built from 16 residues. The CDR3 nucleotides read TGCGCCAGCAGCTCTGGACAGGGTGTACGCGATTCACCCCTCCACTTT. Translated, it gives CASSSGQGVRDSPLHF.

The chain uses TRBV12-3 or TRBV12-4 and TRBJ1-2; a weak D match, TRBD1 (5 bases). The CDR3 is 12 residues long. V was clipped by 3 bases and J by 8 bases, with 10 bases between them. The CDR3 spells CASSFPGQGYTF. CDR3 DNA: TGTGCCAGCAGTTTTCCAGGGCAGGGCTACACCTTC.

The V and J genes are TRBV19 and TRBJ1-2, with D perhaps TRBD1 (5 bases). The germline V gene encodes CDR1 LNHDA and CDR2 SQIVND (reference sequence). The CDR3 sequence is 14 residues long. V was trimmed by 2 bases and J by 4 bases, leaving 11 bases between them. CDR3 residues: CASSIFDSTYGYTF. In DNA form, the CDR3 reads TGTGCCAGTAGTATATTCGACAGCACCTATGGCTACACCTTC.

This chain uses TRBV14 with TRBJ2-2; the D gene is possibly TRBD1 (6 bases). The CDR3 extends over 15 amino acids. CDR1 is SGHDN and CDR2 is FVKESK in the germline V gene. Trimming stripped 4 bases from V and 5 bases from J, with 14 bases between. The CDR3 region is CASSPLNRATGELFF. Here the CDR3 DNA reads TGTGCCAGCAGCCCCCTTAACAGGGCGACCGGGGAGCTGTTTTTT.

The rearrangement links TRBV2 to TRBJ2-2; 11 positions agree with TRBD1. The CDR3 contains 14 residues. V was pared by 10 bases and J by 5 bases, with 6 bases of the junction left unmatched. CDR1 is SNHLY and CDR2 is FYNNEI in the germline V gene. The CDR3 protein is CATRDRGATGELFF. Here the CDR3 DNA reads TGTGCCACCAGGGACAGGGGGGCGACCGGGGAGCTGTTTTTT.

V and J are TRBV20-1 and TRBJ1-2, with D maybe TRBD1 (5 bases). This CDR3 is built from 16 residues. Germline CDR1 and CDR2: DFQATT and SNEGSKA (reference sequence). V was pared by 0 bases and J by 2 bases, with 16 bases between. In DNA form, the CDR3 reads TGCAGTGCTAGAGATCCCCCCGGGAGGGGCAACTATGGCTACACCTTC. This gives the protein CSARDPPGRGNYGYTF.

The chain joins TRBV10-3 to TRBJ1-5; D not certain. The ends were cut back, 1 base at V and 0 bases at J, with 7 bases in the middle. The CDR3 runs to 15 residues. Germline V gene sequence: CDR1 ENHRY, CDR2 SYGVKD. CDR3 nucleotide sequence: TGTGCCATCAGTGAGTGGCAAATTAGCAATCAGCCCCAGCATTTT. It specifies CAISEWQISNQPQHF.

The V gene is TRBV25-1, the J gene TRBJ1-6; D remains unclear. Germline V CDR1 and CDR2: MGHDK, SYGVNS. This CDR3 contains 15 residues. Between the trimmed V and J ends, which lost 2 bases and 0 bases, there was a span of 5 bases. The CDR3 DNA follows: TGTGCCAGCAGTGAAGAGTGCTCCTATAATTCACCCCTCCACTTT. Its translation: CASSEECSYNSPLHF. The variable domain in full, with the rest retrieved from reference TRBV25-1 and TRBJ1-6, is EADIYQTPRYLVIGTGKKITLECSQTMGHDKMYWYQQDPGMELHLIHYSYGVNSTEKGDLSSESTVSRIRTEHFPLTLESARPSHTSQYLCASSEECSYNSPLHFGNGTRLTVT.

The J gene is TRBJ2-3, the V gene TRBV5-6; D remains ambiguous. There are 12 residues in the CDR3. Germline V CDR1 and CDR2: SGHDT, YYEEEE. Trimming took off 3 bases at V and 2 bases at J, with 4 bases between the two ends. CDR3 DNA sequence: TGTGCCAGCAGCTACACCACAGATACGCAGTATTTT. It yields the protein CASSYTTDTQYF.

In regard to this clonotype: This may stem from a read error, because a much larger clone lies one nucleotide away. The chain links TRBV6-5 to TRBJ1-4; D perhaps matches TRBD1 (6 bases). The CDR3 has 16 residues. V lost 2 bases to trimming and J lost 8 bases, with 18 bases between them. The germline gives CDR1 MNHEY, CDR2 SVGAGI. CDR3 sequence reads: CASSYPRSRRGEKLFF. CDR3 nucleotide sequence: TGTGCCAGCAGTTACCCGAGGAGCAGAAGGGGGGAAAAACTGTTTTTT.

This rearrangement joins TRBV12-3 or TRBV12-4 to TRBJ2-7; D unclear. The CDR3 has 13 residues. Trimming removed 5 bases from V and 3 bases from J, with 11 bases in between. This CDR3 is CASSRPGNYEQYF. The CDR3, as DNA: TGTGCCAGCAGTCGGCCTGGAAACTACGAGCAGTACTTC.

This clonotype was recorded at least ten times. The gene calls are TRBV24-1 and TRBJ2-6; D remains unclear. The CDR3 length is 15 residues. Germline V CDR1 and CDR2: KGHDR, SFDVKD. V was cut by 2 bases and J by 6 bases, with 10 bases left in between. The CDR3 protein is CATSDSQYPANVLTF. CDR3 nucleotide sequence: TGTGCCACCAGTGATTCTCAATACCCGGCCAACGTCCTGACTTTC.

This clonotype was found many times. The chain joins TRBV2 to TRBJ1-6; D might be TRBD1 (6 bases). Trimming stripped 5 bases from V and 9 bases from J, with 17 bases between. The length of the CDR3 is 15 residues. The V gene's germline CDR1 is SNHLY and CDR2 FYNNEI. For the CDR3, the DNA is TGTGCCAGCAGTAGGGAACAGGGTTTTGGTTCACCCCTCCACTTT. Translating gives CASSREQGFGSPLHF.